This section outlines one TCR beta chain sequence together with its context. The antigen is not known. Splitting of each subset's genomic DNA was done evenly across several immunoSEQ plates. Sequencing used immunoSEQ multiplex PCR; TCRdb keeps in-frame clones, though not all of them. The table records about 510,000 clones, almost 97% of them present only once. The entry originates in a study of shared clonotypes between healthy human individuals. Points from the study as a whole: Memory subsets generally showed lower estimated richness than naive subsets. Roughly 4.6% of naive CD4 clonotypes were common to a handful of donors.

Germline-derived CDR1 and CDR2 are MNHNY and SVGAGI (reference sequence). Trimming took off 8 bases at V and 1 base at J, with 8 bases between the two ends. CDR3 size: 12 residues. The sample taken for sequencing was naive CD4+ T cells sorted from blood. Documented subset: CD45RA+ positively selected. The chain joins TRBV6-6 to TRBJ2-5, with D possibly matching TRBD2 (6 bases). This TCR was sampled from a woman aged 25 to 39 in good health. This CDR3 reads CASSGGQETQYF. CDR3 sequence (DNA): TGTGCCAGCTCCGGGGGCCAAGAGACCCAGTACTTC.